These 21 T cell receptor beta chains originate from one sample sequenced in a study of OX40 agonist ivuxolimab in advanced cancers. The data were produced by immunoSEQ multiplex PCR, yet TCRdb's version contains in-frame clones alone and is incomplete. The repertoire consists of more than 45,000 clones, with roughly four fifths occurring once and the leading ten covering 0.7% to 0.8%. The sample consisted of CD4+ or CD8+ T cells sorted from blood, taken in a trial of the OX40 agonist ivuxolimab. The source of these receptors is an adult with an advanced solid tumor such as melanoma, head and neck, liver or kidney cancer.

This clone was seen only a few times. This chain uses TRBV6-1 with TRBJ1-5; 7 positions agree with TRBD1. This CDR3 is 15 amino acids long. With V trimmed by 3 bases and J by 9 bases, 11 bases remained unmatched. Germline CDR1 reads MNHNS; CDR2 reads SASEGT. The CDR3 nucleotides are TGTGCCAGCAGTGAGGACCAGGGGGGGGGTCGGCCCCAGCATTTT. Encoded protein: CASSEDQGGGRPQHF.

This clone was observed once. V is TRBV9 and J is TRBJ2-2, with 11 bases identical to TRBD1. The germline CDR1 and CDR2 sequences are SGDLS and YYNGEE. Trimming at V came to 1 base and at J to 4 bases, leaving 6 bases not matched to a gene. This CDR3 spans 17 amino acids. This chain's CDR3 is CASSVYAGTGGTGELFF. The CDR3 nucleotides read TGTGCCAGCAGCGTATACGCCGGGACAGGGGGCACCGGGGAGCTGTTTTTT.

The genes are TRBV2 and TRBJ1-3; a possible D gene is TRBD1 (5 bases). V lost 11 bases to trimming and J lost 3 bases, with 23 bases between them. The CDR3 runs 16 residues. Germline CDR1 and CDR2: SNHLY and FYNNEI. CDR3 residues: CAGDSPGRVYGNTIYF. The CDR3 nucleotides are TGTGCCGGTGATTCACCAGGGCGGGTGTATGGAAACACCATATATTTT.

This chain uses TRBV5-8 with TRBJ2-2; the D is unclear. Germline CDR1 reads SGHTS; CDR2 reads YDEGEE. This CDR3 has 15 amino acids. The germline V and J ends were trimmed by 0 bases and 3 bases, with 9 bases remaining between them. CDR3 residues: CASSLAVGYTGELFF. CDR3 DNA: TGTGCCAGCAGCTTGGCGGTGGGTTACACCGGGGAGCTGTTTTTT.

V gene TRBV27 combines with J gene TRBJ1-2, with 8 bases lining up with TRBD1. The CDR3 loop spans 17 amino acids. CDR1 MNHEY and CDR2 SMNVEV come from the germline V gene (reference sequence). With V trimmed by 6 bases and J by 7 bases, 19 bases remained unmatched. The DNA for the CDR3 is TGTGCCAGCAGGCGAGGGACAGGAGAGAACAAGGGTGGTGGCTACACCTTC. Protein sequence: CASRRGTGENKGGGYTF.

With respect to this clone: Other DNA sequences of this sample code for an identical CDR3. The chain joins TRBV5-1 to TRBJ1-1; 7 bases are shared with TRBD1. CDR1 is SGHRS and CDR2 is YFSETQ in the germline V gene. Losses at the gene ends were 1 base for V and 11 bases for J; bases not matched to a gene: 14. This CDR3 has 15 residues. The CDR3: CASSLNGGQGGLAFF. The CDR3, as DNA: TGCGCCAGCAGCTTGAACGGGGGTCAGGGGGGCTTGGCTTTCTTT.

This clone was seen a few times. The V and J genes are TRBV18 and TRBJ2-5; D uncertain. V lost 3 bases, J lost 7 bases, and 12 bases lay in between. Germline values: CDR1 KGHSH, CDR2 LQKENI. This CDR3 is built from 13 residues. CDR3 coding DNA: TGTGCCAGCTCACCCCGACCAGGATGGACCCAGTACTTC. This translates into CASSPRPGWTQYF.

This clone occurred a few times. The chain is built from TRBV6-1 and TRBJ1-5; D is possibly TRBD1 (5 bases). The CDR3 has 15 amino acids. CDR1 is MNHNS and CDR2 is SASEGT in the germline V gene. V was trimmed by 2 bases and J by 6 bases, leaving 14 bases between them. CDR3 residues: CASSELGRAIQPQHF. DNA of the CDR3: TGTGCCAGCAGTGAACTCGGCAGGGCGATTCAGCCCCAGCATTTT.

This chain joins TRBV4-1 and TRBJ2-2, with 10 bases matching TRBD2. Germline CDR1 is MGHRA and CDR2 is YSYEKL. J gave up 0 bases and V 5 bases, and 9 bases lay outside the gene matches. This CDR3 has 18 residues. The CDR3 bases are TGCGCCAGCAGCACAATAGCGGGGGGCGGAACGAACACCGGGGAGCTGTTTTTT. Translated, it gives CASSTIAGGGTNTGELFF.

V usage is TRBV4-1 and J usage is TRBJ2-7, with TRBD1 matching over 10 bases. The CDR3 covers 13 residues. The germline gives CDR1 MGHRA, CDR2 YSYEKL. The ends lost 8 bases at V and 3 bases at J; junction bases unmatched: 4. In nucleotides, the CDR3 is TGCGCCAGCGGGGGACAGGGGATCTACGAGCAGTACTTC. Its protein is CASGGQGIYEQYF.

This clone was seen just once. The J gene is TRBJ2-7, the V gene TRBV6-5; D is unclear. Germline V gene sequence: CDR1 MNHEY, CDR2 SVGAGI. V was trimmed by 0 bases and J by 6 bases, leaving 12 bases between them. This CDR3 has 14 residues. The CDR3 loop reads CASSYSTTLVEQYF. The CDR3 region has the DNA TGTGCCAGCAGTTACTCAACGACCTTAGTCGAGCAGTACTTC.

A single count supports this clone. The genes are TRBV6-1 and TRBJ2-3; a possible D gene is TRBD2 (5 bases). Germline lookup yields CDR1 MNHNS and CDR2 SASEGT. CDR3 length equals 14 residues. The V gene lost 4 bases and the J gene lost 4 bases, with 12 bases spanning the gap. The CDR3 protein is CASSVEGDADTQYF. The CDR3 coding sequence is TGTGCCAGCAGTGTTGAGGGCGATGCAGATACGCAGTATTTT.

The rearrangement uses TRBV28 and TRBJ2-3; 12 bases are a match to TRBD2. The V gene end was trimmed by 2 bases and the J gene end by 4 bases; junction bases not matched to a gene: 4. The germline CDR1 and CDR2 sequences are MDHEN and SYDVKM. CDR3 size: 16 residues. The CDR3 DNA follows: TGTGCCAGCAGTTTAGAACTAGCGGGGGGTTCAGATACGCAGTATTTT. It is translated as CASSLELAGGSDTQYF. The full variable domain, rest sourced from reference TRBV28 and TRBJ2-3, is DVKVTQSSRYLVKRTGEKVFLECVQDMDHENMFWYRQDPGLGLRLIYFSYDVKMKEKGDIPEGYSVSREKKERFSLILESASTNQTSMYLCASSLELAGGSDTQYFGPGTRLTVL.

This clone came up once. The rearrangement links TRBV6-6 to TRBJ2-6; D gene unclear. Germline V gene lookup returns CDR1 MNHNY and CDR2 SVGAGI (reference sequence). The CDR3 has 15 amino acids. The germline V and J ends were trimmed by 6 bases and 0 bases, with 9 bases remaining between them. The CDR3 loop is CASRSGLSGANVLTF. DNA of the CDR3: TGTGCCAGCAGATCCGGGCTCTCTGGGGCCAACGTCCTGACTTTC.

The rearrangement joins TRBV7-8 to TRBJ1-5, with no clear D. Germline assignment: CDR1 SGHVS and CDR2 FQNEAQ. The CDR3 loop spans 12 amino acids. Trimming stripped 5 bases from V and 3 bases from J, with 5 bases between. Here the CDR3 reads CASSALNQPQHF. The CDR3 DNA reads TGTGCCAGCAGCGCCCTCAATCAGCCCCAGCATTTT.

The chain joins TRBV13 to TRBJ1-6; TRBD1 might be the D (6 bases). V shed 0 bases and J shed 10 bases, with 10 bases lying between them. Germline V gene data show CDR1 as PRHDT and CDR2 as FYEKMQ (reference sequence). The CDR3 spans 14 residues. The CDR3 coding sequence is TGTGCCAGCAGCTTAGGGACAGGAAGCTCACCCCTCCACTTT. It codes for CASSLGTGSSPLHF.

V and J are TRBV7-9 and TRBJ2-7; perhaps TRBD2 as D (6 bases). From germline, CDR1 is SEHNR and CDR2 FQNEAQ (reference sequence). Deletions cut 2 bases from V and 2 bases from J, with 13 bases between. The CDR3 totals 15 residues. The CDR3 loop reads CASSLRAGLTYEQYF. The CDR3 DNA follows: TGTGCCAGCAGCTTAAGGGCGGGGCTGACCTACGAGCAGTACTTC.

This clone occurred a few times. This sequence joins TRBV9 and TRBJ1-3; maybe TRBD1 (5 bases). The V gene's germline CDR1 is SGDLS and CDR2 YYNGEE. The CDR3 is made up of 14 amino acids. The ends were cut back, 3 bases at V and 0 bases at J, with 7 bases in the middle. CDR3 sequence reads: CASSGGSSGNTIYF. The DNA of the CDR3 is TGTGCCAGCAGCGGGGGGTCCTCTGGAAACACCATATATTTT.

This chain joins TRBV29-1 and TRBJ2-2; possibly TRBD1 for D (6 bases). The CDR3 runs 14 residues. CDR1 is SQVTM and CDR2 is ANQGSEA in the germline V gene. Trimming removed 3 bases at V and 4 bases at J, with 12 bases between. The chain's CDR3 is CSVEPQGLTGELFF. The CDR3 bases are TGCAGCGTTGAGCCACAGGGTCTCACCGGGGAGCTGTTTTTT.

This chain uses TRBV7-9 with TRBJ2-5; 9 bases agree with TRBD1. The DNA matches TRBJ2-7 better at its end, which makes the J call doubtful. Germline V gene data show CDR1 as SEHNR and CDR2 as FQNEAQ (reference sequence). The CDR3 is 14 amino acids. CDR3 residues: CASSSRQGEYEQYF. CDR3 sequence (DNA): TGTGCCAGCAGCTCCCGACAGGGGGAATACGAGCAGTACTTC.

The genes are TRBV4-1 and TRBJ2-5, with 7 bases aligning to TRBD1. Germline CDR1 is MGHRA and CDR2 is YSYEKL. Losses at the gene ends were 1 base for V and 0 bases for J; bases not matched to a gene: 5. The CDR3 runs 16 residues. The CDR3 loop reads CASSQAGGTYQETQYF. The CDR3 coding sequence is TGCGCCAGCAGCCAAGCAGGGGGAACGTACCAAGAGACCCAGTACTTC.